Following are 19 T cell receptor beta chains from one sample sequenced in a study of healthy donors' naive CD4 and CD8 T cells. Starting from 500 ng of total RNA, TCR libraries were made with linear amplification. TCRdb re-analysed the reads in MiXCR, keeping a single row per CDR3 protein. The sample records approximately 180,000 distinct CDR3 sequences, over 60% being singletons. Input material: naive CD4+ and CD8+ T cells sorted from blood, pooled from several donors. Receptors were obtained from a pool of human donors in good health; the sample pools cells from several healthy donors.

This chain connects TRBV6-5 to TRBJ1-6; the D is unclear. This CDR3 spans 13 amino acids. V shed 4 bases and J shed 11 bases, with 12 bases lying between them. Germline CDR1 and CDR2: MNHEY and SVGAGI. The CDR3 DNA follows: TGTGCCAGCAGTTCCGACCAGTATACACCCCTCCACTTT. Its protein product is CASSSDQYTPLHF.

This sequence joins TRBV20-1 and TRBJ1-1; D is undetermined. V was cut by 0 bases and J by 5 bases, with 16 bases left in between. CDR1 and CDR2 from the germline V gene are DFQATT and SNEGSKA (reference sequence). CDR3 size: 15 residues. This chain's CDR3 is CSARDLNLGETEAFF. The CDR3 bases are TGCAGTGCTAGAGATCTGAACCTCGGGGAGACTGAAGCTTTCTTT.

J is TRBJ1-1 and V is TRBV29-1; D is possibly TRBD1 (5 bases). The V gene lost 8 bases and the J gene lost 7 bases, with 17 bases spanning the gap. CDR1 and CDR2 from the germline V gene are SQVTM and ANQGSEA. The CDR3 has 12 residues. As DNA, the CDR3 is TGCAGCAACCGAGGGGAGGTGGGTGAAGCTTTCTTT. It translates to CSNRGEVGEAFF.

This clonotype was seen once. This rearrangement joins TRBV27 to TRBJ2-5; D is unclear. Per the germline V gene, CDR1 is MNHEY and CDR2 is SMNVEV (reference sequence). V shed 4 bases and J shed 5 bases, with 11 bases lying between them. This CDR3 is built from 13 residues. The CDR3 coding sequence is TGTGCCAGCAGTTCTTTACCTTGGGAGACCCAGTACTTC. Residues: CASSSLPWETQYF.

The chain links TRBV11-1 to TRBJ2-5; 13 bases are shared with TRBD2. J lost 2 bases, V lost 4 bases, and 4 bases had no gene match. The CDR3 spans 16 residues. Germline V CDR1 and CDR2: SGHAT, FQDESV (reference sequence). CDR3 region: CASSSPGLAGQETQYF. In DNA, the CDR3 is TGTGCCAGCAGCTCTCCGGGACTAGCGGGACAAGAGACCCAGTACTTC.

This sequence joins TRBV29-1 and TRBJ2-5; possibly TRBD2 for D (5 bases). CDR1 is SQVTM, CDR2 ANQGSEA, per germline. The CDR3 has 12 residues. Trimming removed 7 bases at V and 4 bases at J, with 13 bases between. The CDR3 here is CSAGGTTETQYF. In DNA form, the CDR3 reads TGCAGCGCCGGAGGTACTACAGAGACCCAGTACTTC. Using reference TRBV29-1 and TRBJ2-5 for the parts outside the CDR3, the full variable domain is SAVISQKPSRDICQRGTSLTIQCQVDSQVTMMFWYRQQPGQSLTLIATANQGSEATYESGFVIDKFPISRPNLTFSTLTVSNMSPEDSSIYLCSAGGTTETQYFGPGTRLLVL.

Turning to this clonotype: One end of the junction varies from germline; a read error may be responsible. The CDR3 sequence is CACSRTGPGYGYTF. In nucleotides, the CDR3 is TGTGCCTGCAGTAGGACAGGGCCTGGCTATGGCTACACCTTC. V usage is TRBV27 and J usage is TRBJ1-2; 8 bases match TRBD1. There are 14 residues in the CDR3. Per germline, CDR1 MNHEY and CDR2 SMNVEV (reference sequence).

The gene calls are TRBV29-1 and TRBJ2-1; D call uncertain. In germline, CDR1 is SQVTM, CDR2 ANQGSEA. Deletions cut 3 bases from V and 4 bases from J, with 7 bases between. There are 12 residues in the CDR3. The CDR3 region is CSVDWGYNEQFF. CDR3 nucleotide sequence: TGCAGCGTTGATTGGGGATACAATGAGCAGTTCTTC.

The V gene is TRBV5-5, the J gene TRBJ1-2; 9 positions match TRBD1. This CDR3 has 15 residues. The germline V gene encodes CDR1 SGHKS and CDR2 YYEKEE (reference sequence). The J segment lost 1 base and the V segment lost 1 base, leaving 2 bases of the junction unmatched. This CDR3 is CASSLQGQGNYGYTF. Here the CDR3 DNA reads TGTGCCAGCAGCTTGCAGGGACAGGGTAACTATGGCTACACCTTC. The entire variable domain, with the rest obtained from reference TRBV5-5 and TRBJ1-2, is as follows: DAGVTQSPTHLIKTRGQQVTLRCSPISGHKSVSWYQQVLGQGPQFIFQYYEKEERGRGNFPDRFSARQFPNYSSELNVNALLLGDSALYLCASSLQGQGNYGYTFGSGTRLTVV.

This clonotype was seen only a few times. The rearrangement uses TRBV29-1 and TRBJ2-7; 7 positions match TRBD1. With 7 bases clipped from V and 3 bases from J, the junction kept 9 bases outside the gene matches. From germline, CDR1 is SQVTM and CDR2 ANQGSEA. CDR3 length: 13 residues. The CDR3: CSAAGGSSYEQYF. For the CDR3, the DNA is TGCAGCGCTGCAGGGGGAAGTAGCTACGAGCAGTACTTC.

V is TRBV20-1 and J is TRBJ1-6; D is ambiguous. The V end lost 6 bases, the J end lost 0 bases, and 15 bases lay between the germline ends. The germline CDR1 and CDR2 sequences are DFQATT and SNEGSKA (reference sequence). The CDR3 has 16 amino acids. As DNA, the CDR3 is TGCAGTGCCCTCCGAGGGTCAAGCTCCTATAATTCACCCCTCCACTTT. The encoded protein is CSALRGSSSYNSPLHF.

The V call is TRBV15, the J call TRBJ2-7; TRBD1 matches at 10 bases. V trimming: 6 bases; J trimming: 4 bases; junction bases outside the gene matches: 6. The CDR3 has 14 amino acids. Germline V lookup: CDR1 LNHNV, CDR2 YYDKDF (reference sequence). CDR3 residues: CATSPPGQGYEQYF. The DNA for the CDR3 is TGTGCCACCAGTCCCCCGGGACAGGGGTACGAGCAGTACTTC.

The chain combines TRBV19 with TRBJ2-5; 11 positions agree with TRBD1. Trimming removed 10 bases from V and 2 bases from J; junction bases left unmatched: 9. Germline CDR1 is LNHDA and CDR2 is SQIVND (reference sequence). CDR3 length: 15 amino acids. The CDR3: CATSGTGGFQETQYF. The CDR3 nucleotides read TGTGCCACCTCAGGGACAGGGGGTTTTCAAGAGACCCAGTACTTC.

The V and J genes are TRBV19 and TRBJ1-2; a possible D gene is TRBD1 (6 bases). The germline CDR1 and CDR2 sequences are LNHDA and SQIVND (reference sequence). This CDR3 is 14 amino acids long. V was trimmed by 7 bases and J by 4 bases, leaving 16 bases between them. The CDR3 DNA reads as TGTGCCAGTAACCCTCGGACAGCGGTCTATGGCTACACCTTC. Translated: CASNPRTAVYGYTF.

The chain employs TRBV15 and TRBJ1-5, with 7 bases aligning to TRBD1. Germline V gene data show CDR1 as LNHNV and CDR2 as YYDKDF (reference sequence). V was pared by 7 bases and J by 4 bases, with 1 base of the junction left unmatched. CDR3 length equals 12 residues. CDR3 DNA: TGTGCCACCAAGGGGGCGAATCAGCCCCAGCATTTT. Amino acid sequence: CATKGANQPQHF.

A few counts support this clonotype. The J gene is TRBJ2-6, the V gene TRBV20-1; no definite D call. Germline V gene lookup returns CDR1 DFQATT and CDR2 SNEGSKA (reference sequence). With 5 bases removed from V and 1 base from J, the gap between germline ends came to 6 bases. The CDR3 consists of 13 residues. The CDR3, as DNA: TGCAGTGCTGCACCGTCTGGGGCCAACGTCCTGACTTTC. This gives the protein CSAAPSGANVLTF.

The chain is built from TRBV5-4 and TRBJ2-3; D unresolved. The V gene's germline CDR1 is SGHNT and CDR2 YYREEE (reference sequence). This CDR3 is 15 amino acids long. Trimming removed 0 bases from V and 0 bases from J, with 8 bases in between. Here the CDR3 DNA reads TGTGCCAGCAGCTTGGCCTATAGGAGCACAGATACGCAGTATTTT. Protein: CASSLAYRSTDTQYF.

This chain joins TRBV6-5 and TRBJ2-1, with D tentatively TRBD1 or TRBD2 (6 bases each). The V end was cut by 7 bases, the J end by 4 bases, with 14 bases between. The V gene's germline CDR1 is MNHEY and CDR2 SVGAGI. The CDR3 has 14 residues. CDR3 coding DNA: TGTGCCAGCAATTCAGGGGCGGGGTACAATGAGCAGTTCTTC. It specifies CASNSGAGYNEQFF.

The V and J genes are TRBV4-3 and TRBJ2-5; D unresolved. The CDR3 consists of 14 residues. Trimming cost V 5 bases and J 7 bases, with 17 bases left between them. Germline V CDR1 and CDR2: LGHNA, YSLEER. As DNA, the CDR3 is TGCGCCAGCAGCGCCTGGATACTTGAAGGGACCCAGTACTTC. Protein product: CASSAWILEGTQYF.